This TCR beta chain originates from a study of blood T cell repertoires in COVID-19. Background on the study: Samples came from the United States, Italy and Spain, spanning acute and convalescent COVID-19. From T cells, B-cell-depleted T cells, or PBMCs came the material, which was cDNA or gDNA.

Participants were aged roughly 18 to 95 years, lived in over 20 US areas, and enrolled virtually. Original analysis: Amplification with reference gene primers provided the estimates of nucleated cell counts. Only in-frame clones appear in the TCRdb table, and some are missing; sequencing was by immunoSEQ multiplex PCR. V and J calls plus clone size are reproduced from that table; the DNA served to infer D and trimming. Found here are about 220,000 clones, just over 85% of them singletons; the top ten hold over 12%. Sequenced sample: PBMCs or T cells enriched from blood (not recorded which). This clonotype originated in a woman aged 50 to 65 with acute COVID-19.

CDR3 sequence reads: CASSPSGTTRYEQYF. CDR3 bases: TGTGCCAGCAGCCCATCGGGGACTACGCGCTACGAGCAGTACTTC. The chain is built from TRBV7-2 and TRBJ2-7, with 7 bases lining up with TRBD2. CDR1 and CDR2 (germline): SGHTA, FQGNSA. J gave up 3 bases and V 5 bases, and 10 bases lay outside the gene matches. The CDR3 is 15 residues long.